The present TCR beta chain was sequenced within a study of cytomegalovirus exposure and HLA in healthy donors. General study points: 150 or so TCR beta chains were listed as cytomegalovirus-associated.

The CDR3 has 15 residues. PCR primers comprised 60 Vbeta and 13 Jbeta primers. Some clones are missing from TCRdb's copy, which holds only in-frame ones; the method was immunoSEQ multiplex PCR. This table holds 90,000 or so clones, 60% to 80% found once. As concerns this clone: Its antigen is not known.

The clonotype was recovered from a female donor in good health and CMV-seronegative. V and J are TRBV21-1 and TRBJ1-1. TRBV21-1 is recorded as a pseudogene. Sequencing was carried out using PBMCs. The CDR3 spells CASSKVGRLNTEAFF. Written as DNA, the CDR3 is TGTGCCAGCAGCAAAGTAGGTAGACTCAACACTGAAGCTTTCTTT.